Listed below are T cell receptor beta chains from one sample, sequenced in a study of Ad26.COV2.S vaccination and SARS-CoV-2 variants. Libraries were prepared by immunoSEQ multiplex PCR; TCRdb keeps only in-frame clonotypes and omits some of them. The table has 120,000 to 150,000 clones, roughly 89% seen once. The source material was peripheral blood, sampled after recovery from COVID-19. The receptors derive from a human donor who had recovered from COVID-19. CDR3s include the opening cysteine and the closing phenylalanine or tryptophan. The D gene is left open where the match is weak. Clone size, where shown, is once, few, many, or a class for clones that have expanded.

DNA,CDR3,J,size,D,V
TGTGCCAGCAGCATTATGACAGGGGTGCCCGGGGAGCTGTTTTTT,CASSIMTGVPGELFF,TRBJ2-2,NA,TRBD1,TRBV5-4
TGCAGTGCTAGTATCCCCGGCAGAAGCTATGGCTACACCTTC,CSASIPGRSYGYTF,TRBJ1-2,NA,NA,TRBV20-1
TGCAGCGTTTCCTTGGTGTCCCTAACTAACTATGGCTACACCTTC,CSVSLVSLTNYGYTF,TRBJ1-2,NA,NA,TRBV29-1
TGCGCCAGCAGCCAAGGCGAGACAGGGGAGGAGACCCAGTACTTC,CASSQGETGEETQYF,TRBJ2-5,NA,TRBD1,TRBV4-3
TGCAGCGTTGAATCGGGAGGGGCAGGAAACACCATATATTTT,CSVESGGAGNTIYF,TRBJ1-3,NA,NA,TRBV29-1
TGTGCCAGCCCAGGGGAGGAGGACACTGAAGCTTTCTTT,CASPGEEDTEAFF,TRBJ1-1,NA,NA,TRBV6-9
TGCGCCAGCAGTGAGTATGTGGCAGGGTCGGTTCCTACTGAAGCTTTCTTT,CASSEYVAGSVPTEAFF,TRBJ1-1,NA,NA,TRBV10-2
TGCGCCAGCAGTCTGGGGGGCCGGGAGCAGTTCTTC,CASSLGGREQFF,TRBJ2-1,NA,NA,TRBV10-2
TGTGCCAGCAGCCCCGTAAGCCAGCTGAACACTGAAGCTTTCTTT,CASSPVSQLNTEAFF,TRBJ1-1,NA,NA,TRBV2
TGCGCCAGCAGCCCTGGGCGGGGTAATGAAAAACTGTTTTTT,CASSPGRGNEKLFF,TRBJ1-4,NA,NA,TRBV5-1
TGTGCCAGCAGAGACGGGCACTCTGGAAACACCATATATTTT,CASRDGHSGNTIYF,TRBJ1-3,few,NA,TRBV13
TGTGCCAGCAGCTTGGCCATCGGGTTAAACACCGGGGAGCTGTTTTTT,CASSLAIGLNTGELFF,TRBJ2-2,NA,NA,TRBV5-5
TGTGCCAGCAGCGTAGCTCCAGGGAGCTCCTACGAGCAGTACTTC,CASSVAPGSSYEQYF,TRBJ2-7,NA,NA,TRBV9
TGCGCCAGCAGCCCCGGGACAGGCGTCACTGAAGCTTTCTTT,CASSPGTGVTEAFF,TRBJ1-1,NA,TRBD1,TRBV5-1
TGCGCCAGCAGCTGGGGACAGGCCGGGACTGAAGCTTTCTTT,CASSWGQAGTEAFF,TRBJ1-1,once,TRBD1,TRBV5-1
TGCGCCAGCAGCCAAGAATCAGGCCACCGGACGGAGAACTATGGCTACACCTTC,CASSQESGHRTENYGYTF,TRBJ1-2,NA,NA,TRBV4-3
TGTGCCAGCAGCTTAGGAGGGACCCTCCAAGAGACCCAGTACTTC,CASSLGGTLQETQYF,TRBJ2-5,NA,NA,TRBV7-9
TGTGCCAGCAGCTTAAGGACAGGGGGAACAGATACGCAGTATTTT,CASSLRTGGTDTQYF,TRBJ2-3,NA,TRBD1,TRBV7-6
TGTGCCAGCAGTCCCGGGCCACAAGAGACCCAGTACTTC,CASSPGPQETQYF,TRBJ2-5,NA,NA,TRBV12-3/TRBV12-4
TGCGCCAGCAGCCCGGGGGGGGCTACAACTGAAGCTTTCTTT,CASSPGGATTEAFF,TRBJ1-1,NA,NA,TRBV5-1
TGTGCCAGCAGCTCCCATGAGGATCAGCCCCAGCATTTT,CASSSHEDQPQHF,TRBJ1-5,few,NA,TRBV11-2
TGTGCCAGCAGTCCGGCGACATGGATGGAGAGCTCCTATAATTCACCCCTCCACTTT,CASSPATWMESSYNSPLHF,TRBJ1-6,once,NA,TRBV6-2/TRBV6-3
TGTGCCAGCAGCTTTTGGGAGGGGGGCCCTTTCCACAATGAGCAGTTCTTC,CASSFWEGGPFHNEQFF,TRBJ2-1,NA,NA,TRBV5-6
TGTGCCAGCAGTTACGGGGCGGGGGGCAATGAGCAGTTCTTC,CASSYGAGGNEQFF,TRBJ2-1,NA,TRBD2,TRBV6-6
TGTGCCAGCAGCTTTTCTGACAGGTTCCACGAGCAGTACTTC,CASSFSDRFHEQYF,TRBJ2-7,few,NA,TRBV7-8
TGCGCCAGCAGCCTGGCCCCGGACGGAATCTATGGCTACACCTTC,CASSLAPDGIYGYTF,TRBJ1-2,NA,NA,TRBV5-1
TGTGCCAGCAGGGGACAGTATAATTCACCCCTCCACTTT,CASRGQYNSPLHF,TRBJ1-6,NA,TRBD1,TRBV6-5
TGTGCCAGCAGCTTAGAGGTCAGCTATGGCTACACCTTC,CASSLEVSYGYTF,TRBJ1-2,NA,NA,TRBV11-2
TGTGCCAGCAGTGACCGGGACAGGGGAAGCAATCAGCCCCAGCATTTT,CASSDRDRGSNQPQHF,TRBJ1-5,NA,TRBD1,TRBV6-1
TGTGCCAGTACCTGGGGAATTAATTCACCCCTCCACTTT,CASTWGINSPLHF,TRBJ1-6,NA,NA,TRBV19
TGCGCCAGCAGCCTCCCCCTAGGATCAACAGATACGCAGTATTTT,CASSLPLGSTDTQYF,TRBJ2-3,NA,NA,TRBV5-1
TGCGCCAGCAGCCAAGATTTCGCCGGACGAAGCTACGAGCAGTACTTC,CASSQDFAGRSYEQYF,TRBJ2-7,once,NA,TRBV4-3